This TCR beta chain was recorded in a study of CD8+ T cells in alopecia areata. Study details: Dosing spanned 6 to 18 months on tofacitinib, then 6 months off drug. Study-wide findings and caveats: Researchers reported that TCR sharing among patients proved less clear than in mice, possibly HLA-linked.

Extracted RNA was reverse transcribed, and the resulting cDNA served as sequencing template. Measured with immunoSEQ multiplex PCR; TCRdb has only the in-frame clones, and not every one. This table has about 200,000 clones, 50% to 60% appearing once. Germline-derived CDR1 and CDR2 are LNHDA and SQIVND (reference sequence). Trimming took off 5 bases at V and 5 bases at J, with 13 bases between the two ends. The CDR3 sequence is 13 residues long. Notes on this clone: The antigen remains undetermined.

This material consisted of CD4+ T cells sorted from blood, taken at week 0. This chain joins TRBV19 and TRBJ2-7, with TRBD1 as a possible D gene (6 bases). The source of this sequence is a human donor with alopecia areata. CDR3: CASSGTGPNEQYF. CDR3 sequence (DNA): TGTGCCAGTAGTGGTACAGGGCCCAACGAGCAGTACTTC.